One and the same sample provided the 10 T cell receptor beta chains below, sequenced in a study of blood T cell repertoires in COVID-19. Produced via immunoSEQ multiplex PCR; TCRdb's table is partial and in-frame only. The top ten clones hold roughly 3.3% of a sample with approximately 170,000 clones, around nine tenths of them seen once. Sequencing was performed on peripheral blood. The receptors come from a man between 18 and 35 years old with active or convalescent COVID-19.

This clone showed up just once. The rearrangement links TRBV18 to TRBJ2-3, with TRBD1 matching over 7 bases. Germline assignment: CDR1 KGHSH and CDR2 LQKENI. V trimming: 4 bases; J trimming: 0 bases; junction bases outside the gene matches: 1. The CDR3 length is 14 residues. Written as DNA, the CDR3 is TGTGCCAGCTCACAGGGGGCTAGCACAGATACGCAGTATTTT. Its protein product is CASSQGASTDTQYF.

This clone was picked up one time. This rearrangement joins TRBV11-2 to TRBJ2-2; a possible D gene is TRBD1 (6 bases). The CDR3 spans 15 residues. Per the germline V gene, CDR1 is SGHAT and CDR2 is FQNNGV. V lost 5 bases and J lost 2, with 12 bases in between. CDR3 nucleotide sequence: TGTGCCAGCAGCCTCGGACAGATCAACACCGGGGAGCTGTTTTTT. Its protein is CASSLGQINTGELFF.

The J gene is TRBJ1-6, the V gene TRBV14; D ambiguous. The CDR3 runs to 16 residues. Germline CDR1 reads SGHDN; CDR2 reads FVKESK. V shed 3 bases and J shed 0 bases, with 9 bases lying between them. Here the CDR3 reads CASSQVPGSYNSPLHF. CDR3 coding DNA: TGTGCCAGCAGCCAGGTCCCCGGCTCCTATAATTCACCCCTCCACTTT.

The rearrangement uses TRBV6-5 and TRBJ1-5; no firm D call. The CDR3 loop spans 13 amino acids. Between the trimmed V and J ends, which lost 4 bases and 4 bases, there was a span of 8 bases. Germline V lookup: CDR1 MNHEY, CDR2 SVGAGI. CDR3 in DNA: TGTGCCAGCAGTTTCGTCGGGAATCAGCCCCAGCATTTT. It translates to CASSFVGNQPQHF.

This chain joins TRBV5-1 and TRBJ1-1, with D unclear. This CDR3 contains 13 residues. Germline V CDR1 and CDR2: SGHRS, YFSETQ. Trimming pared 1 base from V and 0 bases from J, leaving 4 bases between. CDR3 DNA sequence: TGCGCCAGCAGCTTGCCAATGAACACTGAAGCTTTCTTT. Amino acids: CASSLPMNTEAFF. The whole variable domain, remainder taken from reference TRBV5-1 and TRBJ1-1, is KAGVTQTPRYLIKTRGQQVTLSCSPISGHRSVSWYQQTPGQGLQFLFEYFSETQRNKGNFPGRFSGRQFSNSRSEMNVSTLELGDSALYLCASSLPMNTEAFFGQGTRLTVV.

The chain combines TRBV19 with TRBJ1-1; TRBD1 agrees at 9 bases. V trimming: 0 bases; J trimming: 6 bases; junction bases outside the gene matches: 8. In germline, CDR1 is LNHDA, CDR2 SQIVND (reference sequence). The CDR3 totals 16 residues. The CDR3 spells CASSIDHNRQGAEAFF. CDR3 coding DNA: TGTGCCAGTAGTATAGATCACAACCGACAGGGGGCTGAAGCTTTCTTT.

V and J are TRBV6-5 and TRBJ1-6, with TRBD1 as a possible D gene (6 bases). This CDR3 region has 14 residues. Germline values: CDR1 MNHEY, CDR2 SVGAGI. Trimming shortened V by 3 bases and J by 6 bases, and 9 bases separated the two germline ends. CDR3 bases: TGTGCCAGCAGTTATGGACAGAGTAATTCACCCCTCCACTTT. Translated: CASSYGQSNSPLHF.

The V and J genes are TRBV9 and TRBJ2-1; D is possibly TRBD2 (6 bases). The germline CDR1 and CDR2 sequences are SGDLS and YYNGEE. This CDR3 region has 14 residues. V shed 0 bases and J shed 5 bases, with 9 bases lying between them. The CDR3 nucleotides are TGTGCCAGCAGCGTAGGGGAGGATCACAATGAGCAGTTCTTC. Translation gives CASSVGEDHNEQFF.

V gene TRBV27 combines with J gene TRBJ2-2; maybe TRBD2 (6 bases). From germline, CDR1 is MNHEY and CDR2 SMNVEV (reference sequence). V lost 10 bases and J lost 5, with 17 bases in between. The CDR3 spans 14 residues. In DNA form, the CDR3 reads TGTGCCACAACAAGCCGGGGAGGTACCGGGGAGCTGTTTTTT. Protein: CATTSRGGTGELFF.

The chain joins TRBV4-2 to TRBJ2-3; 7 bases are shared with TRBD2. Germline V gene sequence: CDR1 LGHNA, CDR2 YNFKEQ. V lost 4 bases to trimming and J lost 4 bases; unmatched junction nucleotides: 11. CDR3 length: 16 amino acids. CDR3 region: CASSLEGGSGSDTQYF. In DNA, the CDR3 is TGTGCCAGCAGCCTTGAAGGCGGGAGTGGCTCAGATACGCAGTATTTT.